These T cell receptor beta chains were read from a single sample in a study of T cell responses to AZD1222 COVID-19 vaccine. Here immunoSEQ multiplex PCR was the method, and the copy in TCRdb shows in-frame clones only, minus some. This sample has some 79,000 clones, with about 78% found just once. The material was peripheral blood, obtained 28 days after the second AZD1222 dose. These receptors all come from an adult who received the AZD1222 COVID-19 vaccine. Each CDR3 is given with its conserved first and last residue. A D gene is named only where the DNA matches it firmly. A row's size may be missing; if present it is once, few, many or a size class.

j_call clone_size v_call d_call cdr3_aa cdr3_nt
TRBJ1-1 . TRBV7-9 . CASSGDLRALNTEAFF TGTGCCAGCAGCGGCGACCTCAGGGCCCTGAACACTGAAGCTTTCTTT
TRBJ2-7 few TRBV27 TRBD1 CASSSGTGPYEQYF TGTGCCAGCAGTTCCGGGACAGGGCCCTACGAGCAGTACTTC
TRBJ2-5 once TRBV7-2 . CASSRDNKETQYF TGTGCCAGCAGCAGGGACAATAAAGAGACCCAGTACTTC
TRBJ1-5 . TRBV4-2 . CASSQDTVVHQPQHF TGTGCCAGCAGCCAAGACACGGTAGTCCATCAGCCCCAGCATTTT
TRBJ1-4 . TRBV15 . CATSRGGLMGEKLFF TGTGCCACCAGCCGGGGGGGTCTAATGGGGGAAAAACTGTTTTTT
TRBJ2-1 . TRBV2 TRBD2 CASRTSGGSSSYNEQFF TGTGCCAGCCGGACTAGCGGGGGGTCGAGCTCCTACAATGAGCAGTTCTTC
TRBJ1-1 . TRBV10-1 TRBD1 CASSFQGAGGSEAFF TGCGCCAGCAGTTTCCAGGGGGCTGGGGGGTCTGAAGCTTTCTTT
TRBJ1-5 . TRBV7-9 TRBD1 CASSQGQGITQPQHF TGTGCCAGCAGCCAAGGACAGGGGATAACCCAGCCCCAGCATTTT
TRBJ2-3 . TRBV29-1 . CSVDGLGSDTQYF TGCAGCGTTGATGGGCTGGGAAGCGATACGCAGTATTTT
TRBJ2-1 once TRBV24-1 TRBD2 CATMARTWETGGNEQFF TGTGCCACCATGGCGAGGACTTGGGAGACGGGGGGAAATGAGCAGTTCTTC
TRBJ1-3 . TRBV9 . CASSEDSSSGNTIYF TGTGCCAGCAGCGAGGACAGTTCCTCTGGAAACACCATATATTTT
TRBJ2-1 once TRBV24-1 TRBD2 CATSSGRKPYNEQFF TGTGCCACCAGCAGCGGGAGGAAGCCCTACAATGAGCAGTTCTTC
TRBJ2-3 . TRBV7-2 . CASSLNIDSTDTQYF TGTGCCAGCAGCTTAAATATCGACAGCACAGATACGCAGTATTTT
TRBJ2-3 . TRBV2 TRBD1 CASSDWGQGFGDTQYF TGTGCCAGCAGTGACTGGGGACAGGGATTTGGGGATACGCAGTATTTT
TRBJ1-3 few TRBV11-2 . CASSRIRGGSSGNTIYF TGTGCCAGCAGCCGGATCCGGGGGGGGAGCTCTGGAAACACCATATATTTT
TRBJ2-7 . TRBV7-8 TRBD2 CASSSTGLANEQYF TGTGCCAGCAGCTCGACGGGACTAGCCAACGAGCAGTACTTC
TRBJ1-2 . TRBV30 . CAWSPAQGTYGYTF TGTGCCTGGAGTCCCGCACAGGGCACCTATGGCTACACCTTC
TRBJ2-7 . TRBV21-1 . CASSKVVASGPSGQYF TGTGCCAGCAGCAAAGTGGTAGCTAGCGGCCCAAGCGGGCAGTACTTC
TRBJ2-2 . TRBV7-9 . CASSLEVPTGELFF TGTGCCAGCAGCTTAGAAGTCCCCACCGGGGAGCTGTTTTTT
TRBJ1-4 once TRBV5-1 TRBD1 CASSRTGGNGEKLFF TGCGCCAGCAGCAGAACAGGGGGCAACGGTGAAAAACTGTTTTTT
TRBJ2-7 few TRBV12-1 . CASRPGWVESYEQYF TGTGCCAGCAGGCCTGGATGGGTCGAGTCCTACGAGCAGTACTTC
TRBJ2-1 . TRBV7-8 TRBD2 CASSLLHTSGRVKNEQFF TGTGCCAGCAGCTTACTCCATACTAGCGGGAGGGTGAAAAATGAGCAGTTCTTC
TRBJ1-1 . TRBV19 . CASSFGTGNTEAFF TGTGCCAGTAGTTTCGGGACGGGGAACACTGAAGCTTTCTTT
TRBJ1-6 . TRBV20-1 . CSASREGLVGSPLHF TGCAGTGCTAGTCGAGAGGGTCTGGTTGGGTCACCCCTCCACTTT
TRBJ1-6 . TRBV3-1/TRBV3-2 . CASSQGDDSSPLHF TGTGCCAGCAGCCAAGGCGACGACAGCTCACCCCTCCACTTT
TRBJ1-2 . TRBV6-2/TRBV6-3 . CASSTSSYGYTF TGTGCCAGCAGCACGAGCTCGTATGGCTACACCTTC
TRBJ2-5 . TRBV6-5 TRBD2 CASTSGSGETQYF TGTGCCAGCACTAGCGGGAGCGGGGAGACCCAGTACTTC
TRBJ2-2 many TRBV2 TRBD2 CASMGGRVVPGELFF TGTGCCAGCATGGGGGGGAGAGTGGTCCCCGGGGAGCTGTTTTTT
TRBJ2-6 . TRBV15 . CATSRDAPGLGANVLTF TGTGCCACCAGCAGAGATGCCCCAGGGCTCGGGGCCAACGTCCTGACTTTC
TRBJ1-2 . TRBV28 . CASSLGPGREESYTF TGTGCCAGCAGTTTAGGGCCCGGGAGGGAGGAAAGCTACACCTTC
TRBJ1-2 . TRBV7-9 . CASSNPGQNNYGYTF TGTGCCAGCAGCAATCCGGGACAAAATAACTATGGCTACACCTTC
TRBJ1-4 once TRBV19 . CASSNDLRSTNEKLFF TGTGCCAGTAGTAATGACCTCCGGTCAACTAATGAAAAACTGTTTTTT
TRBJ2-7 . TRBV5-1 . CASSLEGRGLVEQYF TGCGCCAGCAGCTTGGAAGGTCGGGGGTTGGTCGAGCAGTACTTC
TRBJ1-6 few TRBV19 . CARKVVSDF TGTGCCAGGAAAGTCGTTTCCGACTTT
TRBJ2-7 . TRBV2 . CASSGPLYEQYF TGTGCCAGCAGTGGACCTCTCTACGAGCAGTACTTC
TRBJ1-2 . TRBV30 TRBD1 CAWSATGQALNYGYTF TGTGCCTGGAGCGCTACGGGACAGGCTCTTAACTATGGCTACACCTTC
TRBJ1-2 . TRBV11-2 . CASSLARGDNDYTF TGTGCCAGCAGCTTAGCCCGCGGGGACAATGACTACACCTTC
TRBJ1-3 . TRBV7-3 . CASSLAADSGNTIYF TGTGCCAGCAGCTTAGCCGCAGACTCTGGAAACACCATATATTTT
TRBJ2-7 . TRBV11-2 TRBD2 CASSSGTSPYEQYF TGTGCCAGCAGTAGCGGGACGTCTCCCTACGAGCAGTACTTC
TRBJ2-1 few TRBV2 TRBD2 CASPGLADTQYNEQFF TGTGCCAGCCCAGGACTAGCGGATACTCAGTACAATGAGCAGTTCTTC
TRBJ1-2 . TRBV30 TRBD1 CAWKWGRGLQGYTF TGTGCCTGGAAATGGGGCAGGGGGCTACAAGGCTACACCTTC
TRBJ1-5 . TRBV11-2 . CASSLEGQRNQPQHF TGTGCCAGCAGCTTAGAAGGACAAAGGAATCAGCCCCAGCATTTT
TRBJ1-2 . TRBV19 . CASSIEGGAGASYGYTF TGTGCCAGTAGTATAGAAGGTGGGGCAGGGGCCTCTTATGGCTACACCTTC
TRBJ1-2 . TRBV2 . CASSSGPNYGYTF TGTGCCAGCAGCTCCGGGCCAAACTATGGCTACACCTTC
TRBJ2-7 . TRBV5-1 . CASSYGSGSYEQYF TGCGCCAGCAGCTACGGGAGCGGCTCCTACGAGCAGTACTTC
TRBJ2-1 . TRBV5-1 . CASSFFAGGSYNEQFF TGCGCCAGCAGCTTCTTCGCGGGTGGGTCCTACAATGAGCAGTTCTTC
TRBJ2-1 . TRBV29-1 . CSVGDNRYEQFF TGCAGCGTGGGGGACAATAGGTATGAGCAGTTCTTC
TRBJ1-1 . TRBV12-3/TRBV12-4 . CAGPQGGPEAFF TGTGCCGGACCCCAGGGAGGGCCTGAAGCTTTCTTT
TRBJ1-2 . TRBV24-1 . CATSDGPSWANYGYTF TGTGCCACCAGTGATGGCCCCTCGTGGGCTAACTATGGCTACACCTTC
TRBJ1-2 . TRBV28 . CASRRSVPNYGYTF TGTGCCAGCAGGCGATCGGTTCCTAACTATGGCTACACCTTC
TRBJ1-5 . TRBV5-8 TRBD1 CASSLGQGSNQPQHF TGTGCCAGCAGCTTAGGACAGGGAAGCAATCAGCCCCAGCATTTT
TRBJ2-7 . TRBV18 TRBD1 CASSPPGQTYEQYF TGTGCCAGCTCACCACCGGGACAGACCTACGAGCAGTACTTC